This entry lists 21 T cell receptor beta chains sequenced from one sample in a study of T cells after posttransplantation cyclophosphamide. Repertoires were generated with immunoSEQ multiplex PCR, while TCRdb's copy carries only in-frame clones and drops some. The sample yields 35,000 to 40,000 clones, without any singletons. The material sequenced was PBMCs. The receptors shown here come from a man in his thirties or forties in good health and a related stem cell transplant donor.

There are many counts of this clone. J is TRBJ1-2 and V is TRBV2; D may be TRBD1 (6 bases). The CDR3 loop spans 10 amino acids. CDR1 and CDR2 from the germline V gene are SNHLY and FYNNEI. V was cut by 6 bases and J by 10 bases, with 9 bases left in between. CDR3 DNA sequence: TGTGCCAGCAGGAGGGGGTCCTACACCTTC. Translated: CASRRGSYTF.

V usage is TRBV6-5 and J usage is TRBJ2-2; 8 bases match TRBD1. This CDR3 comprises 15 residues. V shed 5 bases, J shed 4 bases, and the junction held 6 bases outside the gene matches. Germline V gives CDR1 MNHEY, CDR2 SVGAGI. The CDR3 loop is CASSPSQGATGELFF. In nucleotides, the CDR3 is TGTGCCAGCAGTCCATCCCAGGGGGCCACCGGGGAGCTGTTTTTT.

The sample holds a few counts of this clone. The V gene is TRBV7-2, the J gene TRBJ2-3; D possibly corresponds to TRBD2 (7 bases). Looked up from germline, CDR1 is SGHTA and CDR2 is FQGNSA. The CDR3 covers 16 residues. Trimming pared 5 bases from V and 4 bases from J, leaving 19 bases between. The CDR3 sequence: CASSHWGGRGADTQYF. The CDR3 coding sequence is TGTGCCAGCAGCCACTGGGGGGGGCGGGGCGCAGATACGCAGTATTTT.

This clone showed up many times. This chain links TRBV5-1 with TRBJ2-5; tentative D call: TRBD1 (6 bases). V was cut by 4 bases and J by 10 bases, with 17 bases left in between. This CDR3 spans 13 amino acids. Germline V CDR1 and CDR2: SGHRS, YFSETQ. CDR3 loop: CASSLGQRGVQYF. As DNA, the CDR3 is TGCGCCAGCAGCCTCGGACAGCGAGGTGTCCAGTACTTC.

This clone was counted ten times or more. The chain links TRBV7-9 to TRBJ2-7; D possibly corresponds to TRBD1 (5 bases). The ends were cut back, 0 bases at V and 1 base at J, with 7 bases in the middle. The CDR3 totals 14 residues. Looked up from germline, CDR1 is SEHNR and CDR2 is FQNEAQ (reference sequence). The CDR3 reads CASSLAQVSYEQYF. For the CDR3, the DNA is TGTGCCAGCAGCTTAGCACAGGTATCCTACGAGCAGTACTTC.

This clone was recorded at least ten times. The CDR3 region is CASSRDRGNSPLHF. The CDR3 DNA follows: TGTGCCAGCAGCCGGGACAGGGGGAATTCACCCCTCCACTTT. This chain connects TRBV5-4 to TRBJ1-6; 11 nucleotides align to TRBD1. V lost 4 bases, J lost 7 bases, and 1 base stayed unmatched. CDR1 is SGHNT and CDR2 is YYREEE in the germline V gene (reference sequence). The CDR3 has 14 residues.

This clone was detected ten times or more. The chain has TRBV10-3 and TRBJ1-2; tentative D call: TRBD1 (6 bases). Per the germline V gene, CDR1 is ENHRY and CDR2 is SYGVKD. The germline V and J ends were trimmed by 2 bases and 3 bases, with 13 bases remaining between them. There are 15 residues in the CDR3. The CDR3 DNA reads TGTGCCATCAGTGAGGCCACAGGGTTTGACTATGGCTACACCTTC. It codes for CAISEATGFDYGYTF.

This clone was observed at least ten times. The chain couples TRBV19 to TRBJ1-6, with a tentative D call TRBD1 (5 bases). Trimming took off 3 bases at V and 6 bases at J, with 9 bases between the two ends. The CDR3 covers 14 residues. Germline V gene data show CDR1 as LNHDA and CDR2 as SQIVND (reference sequence). In DNA form, the CDR3 reads TGTGCCAGTAGTATGGTGCAGGGTAATTCACCCCTCCACTTT. It translates to CASSMVQGNSPLHF.

This clone was recorded at least ten times. V gene TRBV5-1 combines with J gene TRBJ2-7; 7 bases are a match to TRBD1. This CDR3 is built from 14 residues. V shed 1 base and J 5 bases; nucleotides not matched to a gene: 6. Germline V gives CDR1 SGHRS, CDR2 YFSETQ. The CDR3 sequence: CASSLKGTVDEQYF. The CDR3 nucleotides read TGCGCCAGCAGCTTGAAGGGGACAGTGGACGAGCAGTACTTC.

This clone was seen many times. The chain employs TRBV24-1 and TRBJ2-2, with 14 nucleotides matching TRBD2. CDR3 length: 18 amino acids. Germline CDR1 and CDR2: KGHDR and SFDVKD. Trimming removed 4 bases from V and 2 bases from J; junction bases left unmatched: 5. For the CDR3, the DNA is TGTGCCACCAGTGACTGGACTAGCGGGGGGCTTAACACCGGGGAGCTGTTTTTT. Amino acids: CATSDWTSGGLNTGELFF.

At least ten counts were recorded for this clone. CDR3 loop: CAWIGHPGGQPQHF. The CDR3 DNA reads as TGTGCCTGGATAGGACATCCTGGGGGCCAGCCCCAGCATTTT. The J gene is TRBJ1-5, the V gene TRBV30; weak D call: TRBD1 (6 bases). Trimming pared 4 bases from V and 7 bases from J, leaving 17 bases between. Germline CDR1 GTSNPN, CDR2 SVGIG (reference sequence). The CDR3 loop spans 14 amino acids. Together with reference TRBV30 and TRBJ1-5, the CDR3 gives the full variable domain: SQTIHQWPATLVQPVGSPLSLECTVEGTSNPNLYWYRQAAGRGLQLLFYSVGIGQISSEVPQNLSASRPQDRQFILSSKKLLLSDSGFYLCAWIGHPGGQPQHFGDGTRLSIL.

This clone was detected many times. CDR3 amino acids: CASSIQGASTDTQYF. The CDR3 coding sequence is TGTGCCAGTAGTATCCAGGGGGCTAGCACAGATACGCAGTATTTT. This chain uses TRBV19 with TRBJ2-3; TRBD1 matches 8 bases. Germline V gene data show CDR1 as LNHDA and CDR2 as SQIVND (reference sequence). V gave up 3 bases and J gave up 0 bases; unmatched junction bases: 2. The CDR3 covers 15 residues.

This clone was counted many times. The rearrangement joins TRBV5-1 to TRBJ2-1, with a tentative D call TRBD1 (6 bases). Trimming removed 8 bases at V and 8 bases at J, with 26 bases between. The CDR3 loop spans 16 amino acids. Germline V lookup: CDR1 SGHRS, CDR2 YFSETQ. The CDR3 DNA reads as TGCGCCAGTGCCCTCTCCGGGACACCGCTGCAATATGAGCAGTTCTTC. It yields the protein CASALSGTPLQYEQFF.

This clone was detected only a few times. This chain joins TRBV27 and TRBJ1-2, with TRBD1 matching over 12 bases. Trimming cost V 5 bases and J 1 base; bases outside gene matches: 8. Germline V gene sequence: CDR1 MNHEY, CDR2 SMNVEV (reference sequence). The CDR3 covers 17 residues. Written as DNA, the CDR3 is TGTGCCAGCAGTAAGAGGGGGACAGGGGGCTTTAACTATGGCTACACCTTC. As protein: CASSKRGTGGFNYGYTF.

This clone was seen many times. The chain joins TRBV11-3 to TRBJ1-3; D is possibly TRBD1 (5 bases). Germline-derived CDR1 and CDR2 are SGHNT and YENEEA. The CDR3 runs 16 residues. CDR3 in DNA: TGTGCAAGTCGCACCCCCTCAGGGTACTCTGGAAACACCATATATTTT. Translated, it gives CASRTPSGYSGNTIYF.

This clone was seen ten or more times. The CDR3 sequence: CASSHRQGMNTEAFF. Written as DNA, the CDR3 is TGTGCCAGCAGCCACCGTCAGGGAATGAACACTGAAGCTTTCTTT. The chain is built from TRBV4-2 and TRBJ1-1, with a tentative D call TRBD1 (5 bases). This CDR3 is built from 15 residues. Trimming stripped 3 bases from V and 0 bases from J, with 11 bases between. Germline V CDR1 and CDR2: LGHNA, YNFKEQ.

This clone has ten or more counts. The V call is TRBV4-3, the J call TRBJ1-6; D is perhaps TRBD1 (6 bases). CDR3 length equals 15 residues. The germline gives CDR1 LGHNA, CDR2 YSLEER. The V end was cut by 1 base, the J end by 8 bases, with 12 bases between. The CDR3 sequence: CASSQGMTGDSPLHF. CDR3 in DNA: TGCGCCAGCAGCCAAGGAATGACAGGAGATTCACCCCTCCACTTT.

This clone came up many times. V gene TRBV4-1 combines with J gene TRBJ1-3; D possibly corresponds to TRBD1 (5 bases). The germline CDR1 and CDR2 sequences are MGHRA and YSYEKL. The length of the CDR3 is 16 residues. V dropped 1 base and J dropped 0 bases, with 10 bases sitting between them. This chain's CDR3 is CASSQAWGDSGNTIYF. In DNA, the CDR3 is TGCGCCAGCAGCCAAGCTTGGGGGGACTCTGGAAACACCATATATTTT.

This clone has ten or more counts. This chain uses TRBV19 with TRBJ2-2, with 8 positions matching TRBD1. The CDR3 length is 15 residues. CDR1 LNHDA and CDR2 SQIVND come from the germline V gene (reference sequence). The trim removed 4 bases at V and 2 bases at J, leaving 3 bases unmatched. DNA for the CDR3: TGTGCCAGTAGTACGGGACAGGCAAACACCGGGGAGCTGTTTTTT. Translation: CASSTGQANTGELFF.

This clone was observed many times. V and J are TRBV7-3 and TRBJ2-1; 8 nucleotides align to TRBD2. J lost 9 bases, V lost 1 base, and 8 bases had no gene match. CDR3 length equals 15 residues. The germline V gene has CDR1 SGHTA and CDR2 FQGTGA. This chain's CDR3 is CASSLSRGGRSEQFF. DNA of the CDR3: TGTGCCAGCAGCTTAAGTCGGGGGGGGCGAAGTGAGCAGTTCTTC.

This clone was seen many times. The genes are TRBV2 and TRBJ1-2, with 8 bases fitting TRBD1. The CDR3 loop spans 14 amino acids. Trimming at V came to 6 bases and at J to 2 bases, leaving 5 bases not matched to a gene. Germline V gives CDR1 SNHLY, CDR2 FYNNEI. The CDR3 region is CASRIGQGNYGYTF. In DNA form, the CDR3 reads TGTGCCAGCAGAATAGGACAGGGAAACTATGGCTACACCTTC.